The clone carrying this T cell receptor (beta chain) appeared many times. The CDR3 spans 14 residues. The V gene lost 3 bases and the J gene lost 5 bases, with 11 bases spanning the gap. CDR1 and CDR2 (germline): SGHTA, FQGNSA. Single TCR cDNA molecules each had their own unique molecular identifier. TCRdb re-analysed the 5' RACE reads in MiXCR, keeping a single row per CDR3 protein. The repertoire holds about 25,000 distinct CDR3 sequences, with 7% as singletons. These data originate in a study of spatial heterogeneity in lung cancer. Turning to the study itself: A consistent excess of beta-chain over alpha-chain sequences was detected.

Noted time point: sample taken at primary tumor resection. This TCR was sampled from a male donor with early-stage non-small cell lung cancer. The source material was PBMCs, sampled at surgery. The rearrangement joins TRBV7-2 to TRBJ1-3; D not resolved. The chain's CDR3 is CASSFGQVRNTIYF. The CDR3 coding sequence is TGTGCCAGCAGCTTCGGGCAGGTTCGAAACACCATATATTTT.